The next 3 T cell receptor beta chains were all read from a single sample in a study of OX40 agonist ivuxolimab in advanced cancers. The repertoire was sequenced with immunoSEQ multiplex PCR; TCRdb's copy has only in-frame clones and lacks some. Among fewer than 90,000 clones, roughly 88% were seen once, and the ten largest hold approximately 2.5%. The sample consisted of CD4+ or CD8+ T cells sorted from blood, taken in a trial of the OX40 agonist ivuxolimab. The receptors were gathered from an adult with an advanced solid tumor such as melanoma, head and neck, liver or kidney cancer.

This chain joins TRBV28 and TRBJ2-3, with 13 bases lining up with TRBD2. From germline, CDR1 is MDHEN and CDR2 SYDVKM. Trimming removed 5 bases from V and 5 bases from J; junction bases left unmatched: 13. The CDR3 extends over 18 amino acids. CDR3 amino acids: CASSQLAGGPGLGDTQYF. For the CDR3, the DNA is TGTGCCAGCAGTCAACTAGCGGGAGGGCCGGGGTTGGGAGATACGCAGTATTTT.

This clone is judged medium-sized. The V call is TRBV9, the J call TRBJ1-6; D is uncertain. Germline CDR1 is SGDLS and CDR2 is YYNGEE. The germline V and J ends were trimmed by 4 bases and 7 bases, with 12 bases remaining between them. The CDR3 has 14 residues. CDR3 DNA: TGTGCCAGCAGCCCTACCGAGAGCAATTCACCCCTCCACTTT. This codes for CASSPTESNSPLHF.

CDR3 amino acids: CASSSPGAGITF. As DNA, the CDR3 is TGTGCCAGCAGCTCCCCCGGGGCAGGGATAACCTTC. The rearrangement joins TRBV7-2 to TRBJ1-2; D might be TRBD1 (5 bases). V was shortened by 4 bases and J by 14 bases, with 17 bases between the two germline ends. Germline CDR1 and CDR2: SGHTA and FQGNSA. This CDR3 is built from 12 residues.